Following are 23 T cell receptor beta chains from one sample sequenced in a study of response to subunit inactivated influenza vaccine. A single record per CDR3 protein comes from TCRdb applying MiXCR to the RT-PCR reads. Among under 550,000 distinct CDR3 sequences listed, about 7.6% were seen once. The specimen comprised PBMCs from blood, sampled roughly 24 months after vaccination. These receptors were obtained from a man between 50 and 69 years old who received an inactivated influenza vaccine.

The chain is built from TRBV29-1 and TRBJ1-1; no reliable D call. This CDR3 has 13 residues. V gave up 3 bases and J gave up 0 bases, with 8 bases separating them. Germline V gene sequence: CDR1 SQVTM, CDR2 ANQGSEA. The CDR3 DNA is TGCAGCGTTGAGCGACGGCTGAACACTGAAGCTTTCTTT. This codes for CSVERRLNTEAFF.

This clonotype was detected many times. The rearrangement links TRBV9 to TRBJ2-1; D may correspond to TRBD1 or TRBD2 (5 bases each). Trimming left V 0 bases short and J 6 bases short, with 7 bases between. Germline assignment: CDR1 SGDLS and CDR2 YYNGEE. This CDR3 comprises 13 residues. CDR3 sequence reads: CASSVGGFNEQFF. Here the CDR3 DNA reads TGTGCCAGCAGCGTAGGGGGGTTCAATGAGCAGTTCTTC.

This sequence joins TRBV7-3 and TRBJ2-6; no definite D call. The germline V gene encodes CDR1 SGHTA and CDR2 FQGTGA. Trimming shortened V by 1 base and J by 0 bases, and 7 bases separated the two germline ends. CDR3 length equals 16 residues. The CDR3 reads CASSLRASSGANVLTF. The DNA of the CDR3 is TGTGCCAGCAGCTTAAGAGCTAGCTCTGGGGCCAACGTCCTGACTTTC.

This clonotype was picked up many times. The rearrangement links TRBV29-1 to TRBJ1-1; D is undetermined. The germline CDR1 and CDR2 sequences are SQVTM and ANQGSEA. CDR3 length equals 11 residues. V shed 4 bases and J shed 5 bases, with 8 bases lying between them. The CDR3 DNA is TGCAGCGTTGTTTCGGAGACTGAAGCTTTCTTT. It codes for CSVVSETEAFF.

This clonotype appeared many times. The chain links TRBV20-1 to TRBJ2-4, with 8 bases aligning to TRBD1. CDR3 size: 17 residues. Losses at the gene ends were 0 bases for V and 6 bases for J; bases not matched to a gene: 13. Germline CDR1 is DFQATT and CDR2 is SNEGSKA (reference sequence). The CDR3: CSARDDIDRGHSNIQYF. CDR3 nucleotides: TGCAGTGCTAGAGATGACATAGACAGGGGCCATTCAAACATTCAGTACTTC.

The chain employs TRBV4-2 and TRBJ2-1; TRBD1 or TRBD2 may be the D gene (5 bases each). Germline values: CDR1 LGHNA, CDR2 YNFKEQ. This CDR3 comprises 15 residues. V was shortened by 3 bases and J by 0 bases, with 9 bases between the two germline ends. Here the CDR3 DNA reads TGTGCCAGCAGCCAGTGGGGGAACTCCTACAATGAGCAGTTCTTC. Amino acid sequence: CASSQWGNSYNEQFF.

Many counts were recorded for this clonotype. V gene TRBV2 combines with J gene TRBJ2-7, with D possibly matching TRBD2 (6 bases). Germline CDR1 SNHLY, CDR2 FYNNEI. V gave up 8 bases and J gave up 0 bases, with 11 bases separating them. The CDR3 covers 13 residues. The CDR3 DNA reads as TGTGCCAGCTCGCGGGGATTCTCCTACGAGCAGTACTTC. It is translated as CASSRGFSYEQYF.

The rearrangement uses TRBV12-3 or TRBV12-4 and TRBJ2-5, with TRBD2 matching over 7 bases. With 5 bases clipped from V and 4 bases from J, the junction kept 4 bases outside the gene matches. The CDR3 length is 13 residues. The CDR3 coding sequence is TGTGCCAGCAGTAGGCGGGGGAGAGAGACCCAGTACTTC. Translating gives CASSRRGRETQYF.

This clonotype has a handful of counts. The chain carries TRBV11-2 and TRBJ1-6; TRBD1 matches at 7 bases. CDR3 size: 17 residues. Trimming took 6 bases from V and 0 from J; bases not matched to a gene: 8. Germline V gives CDR1 SGHAT, CDR2 FQNNGV. The DNA for the CDR3 is TGTGCCAGCAGAGATCTCAGGGGGAACTCCTATAATTCACCCCTCCACTTT. Translation: CASRDLRGNSYNSPLHF.

In its sample, this clonotype was seen a few times. V is TRBV18 and J is TRBJ2-1; TRBD2 agrees at 12 bases. V lost 3 bases to trimming and J lost 8 bases; unmatched junction nucleotides: 2. This CDR3 spans 14 amino acids. In germline, CDR1 is KGHSH, CDR2 LQKENI. DNA for the CDR3: TGTGCCAGCTCACCGCGACTAGCGGGAGATGAGCAGTTCTTC. Translated, it gives CASSPRLAGDEQFF. Complete variable domain (other parts from reference TRBV18 and TRBJ2-1): NAGVMQNPRHLVRRRGQEARLRCSPMKGHSHVYWYRQLPEEGLKFMVYLQKENIIDESGMPKERFSAEFPKEGPSILRIQQVVRGDSAAYFCASSPRLAGDEQFFGPGTRLTVL.

V and J are TRBV10-3 and TRBJ2-7, with 14 bases fitting TRBD2. CDR1 is ENHRY, CDR2 SYGVKD, per germline. Trimming removed 3 bases from V and 6 bases from J; junction bases left unmatched: 7. The CDR3 length is 16 residues. In nucleotides, the CDR3 is TGTGCCATCAGTGAACGGACTAGCGGGGGGCCCATCGAGCAGTACTTC. This translates into CAISERTSGGPIEQYF.

V and J are TRBV5-5 and TRBJ2-4; D uncertain. This CDR3 has 15 residues. V shed 4 bases and J shed 1 base, with 12 bases lying between them. CDR1 SGHKS and CDR2 YYEKEE come from the germline V gene (reference sequence). This CDR3 reads CASSAPTWAKNIQYF. The CDR3 DNA reads TGTGCCAGCAGCGCGCCTACCTGGGCCAAAAACATTCAGTACTTC.

The chain combines TRBV7-8 with TRBJ2-7; TRBD1 or TRBD2 may be the D gene (5 bases each). Germline values: CDR1 SGHVS, CDR2 FQNEAQ. The CDR3 length is 13 residues. V was clipped by 4 bases and J by 3 bases, with 10 bases between them. DNA of the CDR3: TGTGCCAGCAGCTGGGGGATTTACTACGAGCAGTACTTC. Encoded protein: CASSWGIYYEQYF.

This chain links TRBV27 with TRBJ2-3, with D possibly matching TRBD2 (5 bases). The CDR3 runs to 14 residues. CDR1 and CDR2 (germline): MNHEY, SMNVEV (reference sequence). V was trimmed by 6 bases and J by 1 base, leaving 11 bases between them. The CDR3, as DNA: TGTGCCAGCAGCCGCGACTACCGCACAGATACGCAGTATTTT. This translates into CASSRDYRTDTQYF.

The chain has TRBV7-7 and TRBJ2-7; tentatively, D is TRBD2 (6 bases). This CDR3 has 19 amino acids. CDR1 and CDR2 (germline): SSHAT, FNYEAQ (reference sequence). V lost 2 bases and J 7 bases, leaving 30 bases between the germline ends. The CDR3 nucleotides are TGTGCCAGCAGCTTAAATTTCCGAATGCGGGGCATTGGGGCTACGGAGCAGTACTTC. Its translation: CASSLNFRMRGIGATEQYF.

This clonotype was picked up many times. This chain connects TRBV29-1 to TRBJ1-1, with D hard to call. The CDR3 is 13 amino acids. Germline CDR1 reads SQVTM; CDR2 reads ANQGSEA. Trimming took off 6 bases at V and 0 bases at J, with 11 bases between the two ends. The CDR3 nucleotides are TGCAGCGTAGGAGAAGCGATGAACACTGAAGCTTTCTTT. Protein: CSVGEAMNTEAFF. Combining the CDR3 with reference TRBV29-1 and TRBJ1-1 gives the whole variable domain SAVISQKPSRDICQRGTSLTIQCQVDSQVTMMFWYRQQPGQSLTLIATANQGSEATYESGFVIDKFPISRPNLTFSTLTVSNMSPEDSSIYLCSVGEAMNTEAFFGQGTRLTVV.

The chain has TRBV4-2 and TRBJ2-7; tentative D call: TRBD2 (5 bases). Trimming removed 0 bases at V and 2 bases at J, with 17 bases between. Germline V gives CDR1 LGHNA, CDR2 YNFKEQ. The CDR3 has 17 amino acids. The CDR3 DNA follows: TGTGCCAGCAGCCAAGATTCCGCTGGCGGGCGTACCTACGAGCAGTACTTC. Its translation is CASSQDSAGGRTYEQYF.

This clonotype has just a few counts. The chain employs TRBV20-1 and TRBJ2-4; 13 nucleotides match TRBD2. The germline CDR1 and CDR2 sequences are DFQATT and SNEGSKA (reference sequence). V shed 2 bases and J 5 bases; nucleotides not matched to a gene: 9. The CDR3 is 17 residues long. CDR3 loop: CSARPMGTSGIQNIQYF. The CDR3 bases are TGCAGTGCTAGACCGATGGGGACTAGCGGGATCCAAAACATTCAGTACTTC.

V is TRBV7-3 and J is TRBJ2-2; no firm D call. The CDR3 covers 12 residues. Per germline, CDR1 SGHTA and CDR2 FQGTGA. Trimming left V 6 bases short and J 7 bases short, with 9 bases between. CDR3 in amino acids: CASSLDLGELFF. CDR3 bases: TGTGCCAGCAGTTTGGACCTCGGGGAGCTGTTTTTT.

This sequence joins TRBV7-2 and TRBJ2-5; 7 bases match TRBD1. The trim removed 5 bases at V and 5 bases at J, leaving 5 bases unmatched. This CDR3 comprises 13 residues. CDR1 and CDR2 (germline): SGHTA, FQGNSA. For the CDR3, the DNA is TGTGCCAGCAGCCCAGGGACAGACGAGACCCAGTACTTC. Protein product: CASSPGTDETQYF.

In this sample, this clonotype turned up many times. The chain joins TRBV29-1 to TRBJ1-5; D might be TRBD1 (6 bases). Germline-derived CDR1 and CDR2 are SQVTM and ANQGSEA. The CDR3 has 13 residues. Trimming stripped 5 bases from V and 4 bases from J, with 12 bases between. CDR3 loop: CSVSPGANQPQHF. The DNA of the CDR3 is TGCAGCGTTTCTCCAGGGGCTAATCAGCCCCAGCATTTT.

This clonotype was seen more than once but under ten times. The chain joins TRBV4-1 to TRBJ2-3, with 14 bases matching TRBD2. Germline V lookup: CDR1 MGHRA, CDR2 YSYEKL. With 0 bases clipped from V and 8 bases from J, the junction kept 4 bases outside the gene matches. The CDR3 covers 16 residues. The DNA for the CDR3 is TGCGCCAGCAGCCAAGAGACTAGCGGGGGGGCCTTTACGCAGTATTTT. It encodes CASSQETSGGAFTQYF.

This clonotype was seen a handful of times. The chain is built from TRBV5-1 and TRBJ2-3; D is ambiguous. V was trimmed by 0 bases and J by 4 bases, leaving 12 bases between them. Germline assignment: CDR1 SGHRS and CDR2 YFSETQ. The CDR3 covers 15 residues. The CDR3 reads CASSLAPGRPDTQYF. The CDR3 region has the DNA TGCGCCAGCAGCTTGGCACCAGGCCGGCCAGATACGCAGTATTTT.